This T cell receptor beta chain was retrieved from a study of a mutant IDH1 vaccine in newly diagnosed glioma. Turning to the study itself: The treated population exhibited a male proportion of about 60%, a female proportion of about 40%, and a mean age of about 40 years. General observations from the study: Vaccine-induced immune responses were detected in around 92% of patients.

The CDR3 totals 14 residues. CDR1 and CDR2 from the germline V gene are MNHNS and SASEGT. Trimming took 6 bases from V and 5 from J; bases not matched to a gene: 7. For this clone: Its antigen remains unknown.

Assay used: immunoSEQ multiplex PCR; TCRdb lists only in-frame clones, some missing. The data contain tens of thousands of clones, about four fifths of them singletons. Time point: week 35, safety follow-up. Every single dose of the vaccine, 300 ug of mutant IDH1 20-mer peptide, came with topical imiquimod. Every donor had a new WHO grade 3 or 4 astrocytoma that was IDH1-mutant, with loss of nuclear ATRX. The V gene is TRBV6-1, the J gene TRBJ1-5, with 7 bases matching TRBD1. The origin of this receptor is a man aged 18 to 29 with glioma. Sequencing used PBMCs, obtained from a glioma patient whose treatment included an IDH1 peptide vaccine. CDR3 sequence (DNA): TGTGCCAGCAGCAGCAGGGGGTCCTATCAGCCCCAGCATTTT. Translation gives CASSSRGSYQPQHF.